What follows describes a single T cell receptor (beta chain). Its antigen is currently unknown. This record comes from a study of T-cell reconstitution after alpha-beta-depleted transplantation in children. Overall study findings and caveats: T cells produced anew were the main source of T-cell counts and diversity one year after transplant.

Unique molecular identifiers tagged the TCRbeta library. Each CDR3 protein gets one entry after TCRdb re-called the PCR reads with MiXCR. The top ten clones hold over 2% of a sample with a few hundred thousand distinct CDR3 sequences, 10% to 15% of them seen once. This TCR came from a male patient aged 5 to 17 who had a stem cell transplant for acute myeloid leukemia, so the T cells may come from the graft donor. The sample was PBMCs, mostly from graft donor cells, taken 360 days after TCRalphabeta/CD19-depleted stem cell transplant.

The CDR3 DNA sequence: TGTGCCACCGGGACAGGGCGCGGGGATGAGCAGTTCTTC. Amino acids: CATGTGRGDEQFF. V is TRBV19 and J is TRBJ2-1, with TRBD1 matching 9 bases. The CDR3 runs 13 residues. CDR1 is LNHDA and CDR2 is SQIVND in the germline V gene (reference sequence). With V trimmed by 10 bases and J by 8 bases, 9 bases remained unmatched.